This is a list of T cell receptor beta chains from one sample in a study of blood T cell repertoires in COVID-19. Libraries were prepared by immunoSEQ multiplex PCR; TCRdb keeps only in-frame clonotypes and omits some of them. The sample records some 14,000 clones, about 83% being singletons. The source material was peripheral blood. These receptors were taken from a man between 45 and 60 years old with active COVID-19. Each CDR3 is given with its conserved first and last residue. The D gene is left open where the match is weak. Some rows mark clone size as missing; the rest say once, few, many or name a class of expanded clone.

clone size	J gene	V gene	CDR3 length	D gene	CDR3 DNA	CDR3 protein
NA	TRBJ1-1	TRBV10-2	13	NA	TGCGCCAGCAGGACAGCTAAAAACACTGAAGCTTTCTTT	CASRTAKNTEAFF
NA	TRBJ2-1	TRBV11-3	15	NA	TGTGCCAGCAGCCCCGCGGCGGGAATATATGGTGAGCAGTTCTTC	CASSPAAGIYGEQFF
few	TRBJ2-3	TRBV7-8	18	TRBD1	TGTGCCAGCAGCTTAGCGTGGACAGGGGATGTCAGCACAGATACGCAGTATTTT	CASSLAWTGDVSTDTQYF
NA	TRBJ2-1	TRBV11-3	13	TRBD2	TGTGCCAGCAGCTTTGGAACCGGGACTACGCAGTTCTTC	CASSFGTGTTQFF
once	TRBJ2-7	TRBV6-5	14	NA	TGTGCCAGCAGCGAGGAGGGGCAGGTCTACGAGCAGTACTTC	CASSEEGQVYEQYF
NA	TRBJ2-7	TRBV29-1	14	TRBD2	TGCAGCGTCACGATCCCTGGGGGGGGCTACGAGCAGTACTTC	CSVTIPGGGYEQYF
few	TRBJ1-3	TRBV12-3/TRBV12-4	11	NA	TGTGCCAGCAGTTCGGTGAACACCATATATTTT	CASSSVNTIYF
NA	TRBJ2-3	TRBV7-6	15	TRBD1	TGTGCCAGCAGCTTGTCACAGGGGTGGACAGATACGCAGTATTTT	CASSLSQGWTDTQYF
NA	TRBJ2-7	TRBV19	14	TRBD1	TGTGCCAGTAGGCCGGGACAGGGGAAATACGAGCAGTACTTC	CASRPGQGKYEQYF
NA	TRBJ1-2	TRBV5-6	13	NA	TGTGCCAGCAGTCCGGACAGTACCTATGGCTACACCTTC	CASSPDSTYGYTF
NA	TRBJ2-1	TRBV5-1	17	TRBD2	TGCGCCAGCAGCTTTTCTTCGGCTAGCGGGACCTACAATGAGCAGTTCTTC	CASSFSSASGTYNEQFF
NA	TRBJ2-7	TRBV7-8	14	TRBD2	TGTGCCAGCAGCGACCTTAGCGGGAGGGCCGAGCAGTACTTC	CASSDLSGRAEQYF
NA	TRBJ1-5	TRBV19	15	NA	TGTGCCAGTAGCCAAACTGACGGGAGCAATCAGCCCCAGCATTTT	CASSQTDGSNQPQHF
few	TRBJ1-6	TRBV11-2	16	NA	TGTGCCAGCAGCTTAGGTCAGGGGATCCTTAATTCACCCCTCCACTTT	CASSLGQGILNSPLHF
NA	TRBJ2-3	TRBV11-2	15	TRBD1	TGTGCCAGCAGCTCCGGGACAGGGGTCCCAGATACGCAGTATTTT	CASSSGTGVPDTQYF
NA	TRBJ1-2	TRBV15	15	TRBD1	TGTGCCACCGGTGTCCCCGGGACAGGGGTCGATGGCTACACCTTC	CATGVPGTGVDGYTF
NA	TRBJ2-3	TRBV3-1/TRBV3-2	16	TRBD2	TGTGCCAGCAGCCAAGATTCGGCGGGAGGGTCAGATACGCAGTATTTT	CASSQDSAGGSDTQYF
NA	TRBJ2-5	TRBV29-1	14	NA	TGCAGCGTTACGGGACCGGGACACATAGAGACCCAGTACTTC	CSVTGPGHIETQYF
few	TRBJ2-7	TRBV5-1	15	NA	TGCGCCAGCAGCTTGGGGGGCCAAACGAGGTACGAGCAGTACTTC	CASSLGGQTRYEQYF
NA	TRBJ2-7	TRBV4-2	15	TRBD2	TGTGCCAGCAGCCAAGGAGTCGCGGGAGCCTACGAGCAGTACTTC	CASSQGVAGAYEQYF
NA	TRBJ1-2	TRBV29-1	15	NA	TGCAGCGTTGAAAGTCACAGCCCGCTGGGCTATGGCTACACCTTC	CSVESHSPLGYGYTF
NA	TRBJ2-5	TRBV12-3/TRBV12-4	12	NA	TGTGCCAGCAGCAGGGGGGTGGAGACCCAGTACTTC	CASSRGVETQYF
NA	TRBJ2-1	TRBV2	16	TRBD2	TGTGCCAGCAGAGTAGGGACTAGCGGGAGTCTCAATGAGCAGTTCTTC	CASRVGTSGSLNEQFF
NA	TRBJ2-7	TRBV5-1	16	NA	TGCGCCAGCAGCTCCTCTCCTAGACTCCTCCCTGACGAGCAGTACTTC	CASSSSPRLLPDEQYF
NA	TRBJ2-2	TRBV7-7	15	TRBD2	TGTGCTAGCAGCTTACTAGCGGGAGCGACGGGGGAGCTGTTTTTT	CASSLLAGATGELFF
NA	TRBJ2-2	TRBV9	15	TRBD1	TGTGCCAGCAGCATGGGACAGGTTAACACCGGGGAGCTGTTTTTT	CASSMGQVNTGELFF
NA	TRBJ1-1	TRBV9	14	NA	TGTGCCAGCAGCGTAGACGGAGGAAACACTGAAGCTTTCTTT	CASSVDGGNTEAFF
NA	TRBJ2-1	TRBV10-1	13	NA	TGCGCCAGCAGTGAGGTTAGGTCGGGTGAGCAGTTCTTC	CASSEVRSGEQFF
NA	TRBJ2-2	TRBV29-1	15	NA	TGCAGCGTAACCACCACACAGGGGAACACCGGGGAGCTGTTTTTT	CSVTTTQGNTGELFF
NA	TRBJ2-2	TRBV13	16	TRBD1	TGTGCCAGCAGCCGACCGGGACAGGGAATCTCCGGGGAGCTGTTTTTT	CASSRPGQGISGELFF
NA	TRBJ2-2	TRBV7-6	15	NA	TGTGCCAGCAGCTTAACACCCTCGAACACCGGGGAGCTGTTTTTT	CASSLTPSNTGELFF
NA	TRBJ2-2	TRBV27	14	NA	TGTGCCAGCAGTTTAGCGCGGTTCGGCGGGGAGCTGTTTTTT	CASSLARFGGELFF
NA	TRBJ2-1	TRBV14	19	NA	TGTGCCAGCAGCCAACTCAGGGGTTTCAGGATCAGCTCCTACAATGAGCAGTTCTTC	CASSQLRGFRISSYNEQFF
NA	TRBJ2-5	TRBV2	14	TRBD2	TGTGCCAGCAGACTAGCGGGAGGACGGGAGACCCAGTACTTC	CASRLAGGRETQYF
NA	TRBJ2-1	TRBV4-1	16	TRBD2	TGCGCCAGCAGCCAAACCCCGCAGACTAGCGGGATGGTTTGGTTCTTC	CASSQTPQTSGMVWFF
NA	TRBJ2-6	TRBV28	17	TRBD1	TGTGCCAGCACCGAAATGACCGACAGGGCCGGGGCCAACGTCCTGACTTTC	CASTEMTDRAGANVLTF
once	TRBJ2-2	TRBV7-2	16	TRBD2	TGTGCCAGCAGCTCGACTAGCGGGAGGGCCATCGGGGAGCTGTTTTTT	CASSSTSGRAIGELFF
NA	TRBJ2-1	TRBV6-5	14	TRBD1	TGTGCCAGCAGAGCCGGGACAGAGGCAAATGAGCAGTTCTTC	CASRAGTEANEQFF
NA	TRBJ1-5	TRBV24-1	15	NA	TGTGCCACCAGTGATGTGGGTGGGAGGGAACAGCCCCAGCATTTT	CATSDVGGREQPQHF
NA	TRBJ2-7	TRBV6-5	14	NA	TGTGCCGTCATCCGGGGGTCGGGCTATGGCGAGCAGTACTTC	CAVIRGSGYGEQYF
NA	TRBJ2-3	TRBV9	15	TRBD1	TGTGCCAGCAGCCCAGGACAGGGAGGCACAGATACGCAGTATTTT	CASSPGQGGTDTQYF
NA	TRBJ2-2	TRBV7-3	13	NA	TGTGCCAGCAGCTTAGCAGGGTCCGGGGAGCTGTTTTTT	CASSLAGSGELFF
medium-sized	TRBJ1-2	TRBV7-2	16	TRBD1	TGTGCCAGCAGCTTAGGGACAGGGGGCGCGGGCTATGGCTACACCTTC	CASSLGTGGAGYGYTF
NA	TRBJ2-1	TRBV21-1	14	NA	TGTGCCAGCAGCAAAGTTCGGCCCAGCGATGAGCAGTTCTTC	CASSKVRPSDEQFF
once	TRBJ1-1	TRBV2	13	NA	TGTGCCAGCAAAGACTATCCGAACACTGAAGCTTTCTTT	CASKDYPNTEAFF
NA	TRBJ2-1	TRBV5-1	15	TRBD1	TGCGCCAGCAGGGCGGGACAGGGAGAATACAATGAGCAGTTCTTC	CASRAGQGEYNEQFF
NA	TRBJ2-7	TRBV2	13	TRBD2	TGTGCCAGCAGGGCTAGCGGAACCTACGAGCAGTACTTC	CASRASGTYEQYF
once	TRBJ2-2	TRBV27	16	NA	TGTGCCAGCAGTTTATCTAACAGGGGAGGCACCGGGGAGCTGTTTTTT	CASSLSNRGGTGELFF
NA	TRBJ2-5	TRBV5-4	13	NA	TGTGCCAGCAGCCTACGATCCAGGGAGACCCAGTACTTC	CASSLRSRETQYF
large	TRBJ2-1	TRBV13	14	TRBD2	TGTGCCAGCAGCTTAGGGCTAGCGGGGCGTGAGCAGTTCTTC	CASSLGLAGREQFF
NA	TRBJ2-1	TRBV15	11	NA	TGTGCCACCAGAGGCGGGAATGAGCAGTTCTTC	CATRGGNEQFF